This T cell receptor (beta chain) comes out of a study of memory CD4+ T cells and cytomegalovirus serostatus. Study-level background: Donors were healthy Belgian adults, about ten CMV seropositive and fewer than 30 seronegative.

This clone is medium-sized by share. What it recognizes is unknown. The sort gate was single viable CD3+CD4+CD8-CD45RO+ cells for memory CD4+ T cells. TCRdb's table, derived via immunoSEQ multiplex PCR, lists solely in-frame clones and lacks some. The table has about 47,000 clones, 70% to 75% seen once. The germline V gene encodes CDR1 SGHRS and CDR2 YFSETQ. The V end lost 1 base, the J end lost 2 bases, and 13 bases lay between the germline ends. This CDR3 is built from 15 residues. Study observations and caveats: A US-trained random forest predicted CMV serostatus with median AUC around 0.92.

V is TRBV5-1 and J is TRBJ2-7; maybe TRBD1 (7 bases). The origin of this receptor is an adult in good health and CMV-seropositive. Source material: memory CD4+ T cells from blood. The CDR3 region is CASSLSPGGPYEQYF. As DNA, the CDR3 is TGCGCCAGCAGCTTGTCGCCAGGGGGGCCCTACGAGCAGTACTTC.